The present TCR beta chain was sequenced within a study of blood T cells in healthy people across ages. Study findings and constraints: Among T cells, TCR beta diversity per million cells dropped roughly linearly as age rose.

V lost 1 base to trimming and J lost 1 base, with 9 bases between them. Germline CDR1 is MDHEN and CDR2 is SYDVKM. The CDR3 has 15 amino acids. To note about this clonotype: The target antigen is unknown.

A sample-barcoded 5' primer and a J-beta primer mix were used in a second PCR of about 6 to 11 cycles. Each CDR3 protein gets one entry after TCRdb re-called the 5' RACE reads with MiXCR. The data show 1.5 million to 2 million distinct CDR3 sequences, about two fifths seen once. V is TRBV28 and J is TRBJ2-3; D is uncertain. The TCR comes from a human donor in good health. Sequenced sample: blood. The CDR3 loop is CASSLYRAGTDTQYF. CDR3 sequence (DNA): TGTGCCAGCAGTTTATACCGGGCCGGCACAGATACGCAGTATTTT.